The 10 T cell receptor beta chains below were found in one sample sequenced in a study of T cell responses to AZD1222 COVID-19 vaccine. Data came from immunoSEQ multiplex PCR; TCRdb stores just in-frame clones and leaves some out. The data hold 170,000 or so clones, with less than 95% observed a single time. Here the sequenced sample was peripheral blood, taken on day 0 of AZD1222 vaccination. These receptors all stem from an adult in good health.

The chain recombines TRBV15 with TRBJ1-2; 8 positions match TRBD1. V gave up 2 bases and J gave up 5 bases; unmatched junction bases: 7. The CDR3 has 15 residues. Germline CDR1 LNHNV, CDR2 YYDKDF (reference sequence). For the CDR3, the DNA is TGTGCCACCAGCAGACCGGGACAGGATGGGTATGGCTACACCTTC. This gives the protein CATSRPGQDGYGYTF.

The chain couples TRBV5-4 to TRBJ1-2, with 9 bases that match TRBD1. Germline trimming cut 10 bases from V and 2 bases from J; bases unmatched to any gene: 12. CDR3 length: 15 residues. The germline V gene has CDR1 SGHNT and CDR2 YYREEE (reference sequence). CDR3 residues: CACKSGTGRNYGYTF. The DNA of the CDR3 is TGTGCCTGCAAGTCCGGGACAGGGAGGAACTATGGCTACACCTTC.

The V and J genes are TRBV7-3 and TRBJ2-1; D may be TRBD2 (7 bases). Trimming left V 6 bases short and J 10 bases short, with 22 bases between. This CDR3 has 15 residues. Germline CDR1 SGHTA, CDR2 FQGTGA. Here the CDR3 reads CASSFSSVGGAEQFF. The CDR3 DNA sequence: TGTGCCAGCAGTTTTAGTAGCGTTGGGGGGGCGGAGCAGTTCTTC.

This clone was seen once. This chain connects TRBV6-2 or TRBV6-3 to TRBJ2-5; D ambiguous. Germline loops: CDR1 MNHEY, CDR2 SVGEGT. V lost 0 bases and J 5 bases, leaving 10 bases between the germline ends. The CDR3 has 14 amino acids. The CDR3 region is CASSYSGSQETQYF. DNA of the CDR3: TGTGCCAGCAGTTACTCAGGGTCACAGGAGACCCAGTACTTC.

The V gene is TRBV5-8, the J gene TRBJ2-7, with D possibly TRBD1 on 6 matching bases. The V end lost 4 bases, the J end lost 2 bases, and 10 bases lay between the germline ends. The CDR3 loop spans 13 amino acids. The germline V gene has CDR1 SGHTS and CDR2 YDEGEE. CDR3 in DNA: TGTGCCAGCAGCCCCGCAGGGGCCTACGAGCAGTACTTC. Protein sequence: CASSPAGAYEQYF.

V gene TRBV11-2 combines with J gene TRBJ1-3, with 7 bases fitting TRBD1. CDR3 length: 15 amino acids. CDR1 and CDR2 from the germline V gene are SGHAT and FQNNGV. With V trimmed by 5 bases and J by 4 bases, 8 bases remained unmatched. The CDR3 here is CASSPLTGVGNTIYF. The CDR3 bases are TGTGCCAGCAGCCCCCTAACAGGGGTCGGAAACACCATATATTTT.

This chain links TRBV4-3 with TRBJ1-1; 7 bases fit TRBD1. With V trimmed by 1 base and J by 5 bases, 7 bases remained unmatched. The germline CDR1 and CDR2 sequences are LGHNA and YSLEER. This CDR3 contains 15 residues. The CDR3 sequence is CASSQGQGRWTEAFF. CDR3 in DNA: TGCGCCAGCAGCCAAGGACAGGGTAGGTGGACTGAAGCTTTCTTT.

The chain joins TRBV7-2 to TRBJ1-5, with D tentatively TRBD1 (6 bases). This CDR3 comprises 14 residues. Germline loops: CDR1 SGHTA, CDR2 FQGNSA. Trimming stripped 4 bases from V and 6 bases from J, with 13 bases between. Here the CDR3 reads CASSSGQGIQPQHF. The CDR3, as DNA: TGTGCCAGCAGCTCGGGCCAGGGGATTCAGCCCCAGCATTTT.

DNA for the CDR3: TGTGCCTGGAGTCAAAGACAGAATCAGCCCCAGCATTTT. Translated, it gives CAWSQRQNQPQHF. V gene TRBV30 combines with J gene TRBJ1-5; tentative D call: TRBD1 (5 bases). There are 13 residues in the CDR3. V was cut by 2 bases and J by 4 bases, with 9 bases left in between. From germline, CDR1 is GTSNPN and CDR2 SVGIG (reference sequence).

The rearrangement uses TRBV27 and TRBJ2-2; weak D call: TRBD2 (6 bases). The germline V gene has CDR1 MNHEY and CDR2 SMNVEV (reference sequence). This CDR3 is built from 15 residues. V lost 4 bases to trimming and J lost 2 bases, with 11 bases between them. The CDR3 DNA reads TGTGCCAGCAGTTCGGTGGGGGGTAACACCGGGGAGCTGTTTTTT. This translates into CASSSVGGNTGELFF.